This TCR beta chain is drawn from a study of cytomegalovirus exposure and HLA in healthy donors. General observations from the study: In all likelihood, a cluster of highly shared sequence variants was a sequencing artifact. A later analysis reported that several of the most significant clusters appeared to be linked to common viral pathogens, among them Epstein-Barr virus.

From germline, CDR1 is SGHTA and CDR2 FQGNSA. CDR3 length: 15 amino acids. Trimming cost V 2 bases and J 5 bases; bases outside gene matches: 4. 13 Jbeta primers and 60 Vbeta primers were used for the PCR. The table came from immunoSEQ multiplex PCR; TCRdb's copy has only in-frame clones and leaves some out. The sample carries 170,000 or so clones, around 84% recorded once. Comment on this clone: Its matching antigen is unknown.

Sequencing was carried out using PBMCs. The TCR originated in a man aged 18 to 30 in good health and CMV-seronegative. V gene TRBV7-2 combines with J gene TRBJ2-3, with 10 bases matching TRBD1. CDR3 protein: CASSLQGQGQDTQYF. CDR3 DNA: TGTGCCAGCAGCTTACAGGGACAGGGGCAAGATACGCAGTATTTT.